A single sample gave rise to the 22 T cell receptor beta chains below, sequenced in a study of CD8+ T cells in alopecia areata. Treatment meaning: oral pan-JAK inhibitor, 5-10 mg twice daily. As the sequencing template, cDNA was produced by extracting RNA and reverse transcribing it. Data came from immunoSEQ multiplex PCR; TCRdb stores just in-frame clones and leaves some out. The sample carries 95,000 to 150,000 clones, roughly 55% recorded once. Sample: CD4+ T cells sorted from blood, taken at week 4, from a patient treated with tofacitinib. The receptors were sampled from a human donor with alopecia areata.

A single count supports this clone. The chain combines TRBV7-9 with TRBJ2-1; 8 nucleotides line up with TRBD1. This CDR3 comprises 14 residues. Germline assignment: CDR1 SEHNR and CDR2 FQNEAQ (reference sequence). V was pared by 6 bases and J by 4 bases, with 5 bases of the junction left unmatched. The CDR3 bases are TGTGCCAGCAGTTACCGGGACAGGTACAATGAGCAGTTCTTC. Its protein is CASSYRDRYNEQFF.

This rearrangement joins TRBV19 to TRBJ1-6; a weak D match, TRBD1 (5 bases). Trimming removed 7 bases from V and 9 bases from J, with 10 bases in between. Germline CDR1 LNHDA, CDR2 SQIVND (reference sequence). This CDR3 region has 12 residues. CDR3 sequence: CASIGGGSPLHF. The CDR3 nucleotides are TGTGCCAGTATCGGGGGGGGTTCACCCCTCCACTTT.

V usage is TRBV29-1 and J usage is TRBJ1-5, with 7 bases that match TRBD1. The V segment lost 7 bases and the J segment 4 bases; nucleotides outside the gene matches: 4. Germline V gives CDR1 SQVTM, CDR2 ANQGSEA. CDR3 length: 12 amino acids. The CDR3 protein is CSAQTGNQPQHF. The CDR3 bases are TGCAGCGCCCAGACAGGGAATCAGCCCCAGCATTTT.

The rearrangement joins TRBV11-2 to TRBJ1-6, with a possible D match to TRBD1 (5 bases). Germline lookup yields CDR1 SGHAT and CDR2 FQNNGV. CDR3 length equals 15 residues. Trimming removed 6 bases at V and 9 bases at J, with 18 bases between. CDR3 region: CASSTQRPGGSPLHF. The DNA for the CDR3 is TGTGCCAGCAGTACCCAACGCCCCGGGGGTTCACCCCTCCACTTT.

The chain employs TRBV25-1 and TRBJ1-2; D ambiguous. This CDR3 region has 17 residues. From germline, CDR1 is MGHDK and CDR2 SYGVNS. V was shortened by 3 bases and J by 3 bases, with 20 bases between the two germline ends. The CDR3 DNA reads as TGTGCCAGCAGTGACCCCAGCGGACGGTCCCTCGACTATGGCTACACCTTC. This gives the protein CASSDPSGRSLDYGYTF.

The gene calls are TRBV5-1 and TRBJ1-5; D is unclear. Germline V gives CDR1 SGHRS, CDR2 YFSETQ. The ends were cut back, 0 bases at V and 2 bases at J, with 9 bases in the middle. The CDR3 is 15 amino acids. The DNA for the CDR3 is TGCGCCAGCAGCTTGGGGGGATCGGGCAATCAGCCCCAGCATTTT. Residues: CASSLGGSGNQPQHF.

This rearrangement joins TRBV27 to TRBJ2-5, with D hard to call. The CDR3 totals 12 residues. V lost 2 bases and J 4 bases, leaving 5 bases between the germline ends. CDR1 and CDR2 from the germline V gene are MNHEY and SMNVEV (reference sequence). CDR3 region: CASSLLGETQYF. CDR3 coding DNA: TGTGCCAGCAGTTTACTTGGAGAGACCCAGTACTTC.

This chain uses TRBV25-1 with TRBJ1-6; TRBD1 is a possible D gene (5 bases). Germline lookup yields CDR1 MGHDK and CDR2 SYGVNS. Trimming stripped 5 bases from V and 7 bases from J, with 12 bases between. This CDR3 region has 14 residues. The CDR3 reads CASSFPGRNSPLHF. CDR3 in DNA: TGTGCCAGCAGTTTTCCGGGACGGAATTCACCCCTCCACTTT.

The gene calls are TRBV7-2 and TRBJ2-7, with TRBD2 as a possible D gene (6 bases). V lost 1 base and J 6 bases, leaving 13 bases between the germline ends. This CDR3 contains 14 residues. In germline, CDR1 is SGHTA, CDR2 FQGNSA. The CDR3 coding sequence is TGTGCCAGCAGCTTAGGCCTAGCGATGGGCGAGCAGTACTTC. Its translation: CASSLGLAMGEQYF.

The J gene is TRBJ1-5, the V gene TRBV23-1, with 8 bases lining up with TRBD1. TRBV23-1 is assigned to the ORF class and has an uncertain function. The V segment lost 5 bases and the J segment 1 base; nucleotides outside the gene matches: 13. The CDR3 is 18 amino acids. The CDR3 is CASSGVPTTGASNQPQHF. The CDR3 coding sequence is TGCGCCAGCAGTGGAGTTCCCACGACAGGGGCAAGCAATCAGCCCCAGCATTTT.

In nucleotides, the CDR3 is TGCAGCGTTTCAAGGGACCGGGAGGACACTGAAGCTTTCTTT. As protein: CSVSRDREDTEAFF. The rearrangement uses TRBV29-1 and TRBJ1-1; D may be TRBD1 (5 bases). The CDR3 spans 14 residues. Germline V gene sequence: CDR1 SQVTM, CDR2 ANQGSEA. V lost 5 bases, J lost 3 bases, and 16 bases lay in between.

The V and J genes are TRBV30 and TRBJ1-2; 7 nucleotides line up with TRBD1. CDR1 GTSNPN and CDR2 SVGIG come from the germline V gene (reference sequence). The CDR3 extends over 13 amino acids. Trimming took 5 bases from V and 4 from J; bases not matched to a gene: 7. CDR3: CAWALQGPYGYTF. The DNA of the CDR3 is TGTGCCTGGGCCTTACAGGGGCCCTATGGCTACACCTTC.

The chain combines TRBV7-9 with TRBJ1-5, with TRBD1 identical over 11 bases. V shed 1 base and J 6 bases; nucleotides not matched to a gene: 5. Germline CDR1 reads SEHNR; CDR2 reads FQNEAQ (reference sequence). This CDR3 region has 16 residues. CDR3 sequence (DNA): TGTGCCAGCAGCTTAGGGACAGGGGGCTGGATTCAGCCCCAGCATTTT. Translation: CASSLGTGGWIQPQHF.

This clone was detected a few times. The V call is TRBV7-6, the J call TRBJ1-4, with D tentatively TRBD1 (6 bases). Germline CDR1 reads SGHVS; CDR2 reads FNYEAQ. V was trimmed by 5 bases and J by 8 bases, leaving 18 bases between them. This CDR3 has 15 amino acids. The CDR3 protein is CASSPNSAQGEKLFF. CDR3 nucleotide sequence: TGTGCCAGCAGCCCAAATTCTGCGCAGGGGGAAAAACTGTTTTTT.

The chain links TRBV4-2 to TRBJ1-2; the D is unclear. V was clipped by 1 base and J by 9 bases, with 15 bases between them. Germline V gene data show CDR1 as LGHNA and CDR2 as YNFKEQ. This CDR3 comprises 14 residues. CDR3 amino acids: CASSQARIQGSYTF. The DNA of the CDR3 is TGTGCCAGCAGCCAAGCGCGCATTCAAGGAAGCTACACCTTC.

The rearrangement joins TRBV29-1 to TRBJ2-4; the match to TRBD1 covers 7 bases. CDR1 and CDR2 (germline): SQVTM, ANQGSEA. V shed 0 bases, J shed 10 bases, and the junction held 6 bases outside the gene matches. The CDR3 runs 13 residues. The CDR3, as DNA: TGCAGCGTTGAAGAAAGGGGGCGGAGAATTCAGTACTTC. Its protein product is CSVEERGRRIQYF.

The table lists this clone with a few counts. The chain employs TRBV6-1 and TRBJ1-2, with D possibly TRBD1 on 6 matching bases. Germline V gives CDR1 MNHNS, CDR2 SASEGT. V lost 2 bases and J lost 2, with 12 bases in between. The CDR3 has 15 residues. DNA for the CDR3: TGTGCCAGCAGTGAATTATGGGACACAAACTATGGCTACACCTTC. This codes for CASSELWDTNYGYTF.

The V gene is TRBV28, the J gene TRBJ2-7; 8 bases agree with TRBD1. V trimming: 2 bases; J trimming: 7 bases; junction bases outside the gene matches: 7. The CDR3 sequence is 14 residues long. Germline CDR1 reads MDHEN; CDR2 reads SYDVKM. The CDR3 nucleotides are TGTGCCAGCAGTTTAAGCAGGGGGCTAGGGGAGCAGTACTTC. Residues: CASSLSRGLGEQYF.

This clone was recorded a few times. J is TRBJ1-1 and V is TRBV5-6; D may be TRBD1 (6 bases). V dropped 4 bases and J dropped 5 bases, with 15 bases sitting between them. Germline V CDR1 and CDR2: SGHDT, YYEEEE. The CDR3 is made up of 14 amino acids. The DNA for the CDR3 is TGTGCCAGCAGCGGCCCCGTAGGGGGTACTGAAGCTTTCTTT. Translation: CASSGPVGGTEAFF.

This chain's CDR3 is CASSDNGRTDTQYF. The CDR3 coding sequence is TGTGCCAGCAGTGATAACGGGAGAACAGATACGCAGTATTTT. The chain links TRBV6-1 to TRBJ2-3; possible D gene TRBD2, 6 bases. The germline gives CDR1 MNHNS, CDR2 SASEGT. This CDR3 spans 14 amino acids. Trimming took 3 bases from V and 3 from J, leaving 10 bases between them.

This clone was detected once. This sequence joins TRBV29-1 and TRBJ2-7; D is unclear. Trimming removed 4 bases at V and 3 bases at J, with 13 bases between. Germline values: CDR1 SQVTM, CDR2 ANQGSEA. This CDR3 comprises 13 residues. The CDR3 bases are TGCAGCGTTGTAAGTCCAGGCGGCTACGAGCAGTACTTC. It specifies CSVVSPGGYEQYF.

The CDR3 nucleotides are TGCGCCAGCAGCTTGGACTCCCGGGGGCAGCCCCAGCATTTT. Its protein is CASSLDSRGQPQHF. This rearrangement joins TRBV5-1 to TRBJ1-5; weak D call: TRBD1 (5 bases). The CDR3 covers 14 residues. Germline loops: CDR1 SGHRS, CDR2 YFSETQ. Trimming removed 0 bases at V and 7 bases at J, with 11 bases between.